This T cell receptor beta chain was sequenced in a study of radiation and T cells in renal cell carcinoma. Study-wide findings and caveats: Top tumor clonotypes rose in blood 2 weeks post-radiation, then contracted.

The time point: baseline pretreatment blood. The treatment here: 15 Gy SBRT to primary tumor, nephrectomy 4 weeks later. Radiation-treated patients gave blood at baseline, week 2 and week 4. The tumor was a clear cell renal cell carcinoma. There are a few counts of this clone. Its specificity is not known. TCRdb keeps only in-frame clones here, not all; method: immunoSEQ multiplex PCR. Of approximately 51,000 clones listed, roughly 80% are singletons. The material was blood, obtained from a patient whose treatment included radiotherapy and nephrectomy. The sequence derives from a woman in her seventies with renal cell carcinoma.

The CDR3 DNA reads TGCGCCAGCAGTGAACGAGGCAGACTCCCCTACGAGCAGTACTTC. Amino acids: CASSERGRLPYEQYF. The V gene is TRBV10-1, the J gene TRBJ2-7; D unclear. This CDR3 region has 15 residues. Trimming pared 3 bases from V and 2 bases from J, leaving 14 bases between. The germline gives CDR1 WNHNN, CDR2 SYGVQD (reference sequence).